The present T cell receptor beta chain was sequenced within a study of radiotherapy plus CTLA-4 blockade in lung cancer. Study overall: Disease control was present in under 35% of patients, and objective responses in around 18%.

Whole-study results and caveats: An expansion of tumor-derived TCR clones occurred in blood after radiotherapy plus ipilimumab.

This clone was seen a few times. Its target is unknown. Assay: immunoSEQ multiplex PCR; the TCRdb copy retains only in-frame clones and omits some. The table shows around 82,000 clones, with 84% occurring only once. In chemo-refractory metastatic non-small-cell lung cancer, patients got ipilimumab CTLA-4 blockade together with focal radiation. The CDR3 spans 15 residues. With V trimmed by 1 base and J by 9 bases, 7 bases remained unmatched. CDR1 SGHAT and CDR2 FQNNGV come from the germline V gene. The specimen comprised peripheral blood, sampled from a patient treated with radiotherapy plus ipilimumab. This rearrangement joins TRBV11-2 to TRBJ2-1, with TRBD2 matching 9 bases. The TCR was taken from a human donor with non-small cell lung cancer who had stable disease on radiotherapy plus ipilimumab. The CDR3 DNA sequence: TGTGCCAGCAGCTTAGGGACTAGCGTAACGGGTGAGCAGTTCTTC. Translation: CASSLGTSVTGEQFF. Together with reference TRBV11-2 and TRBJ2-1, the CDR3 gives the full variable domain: EAGVAQSPRYKIIEKRQSVAFWCNPISGHATLYWYQQILGQGPKLLIQFQNNGVVDDSQLPKDRFSAERLKGVDSTLKIQPAKLEDSAVYLCASSLGTSVTGEQFFGPGTRLTVL.